The present T cell receptor beta chain was sequenced within a study of blood T cell repertoires in COVID-19. Looking at the study overall: Spain, Italy and the United States supplied samples that represented acute and convalescent COVID-19.

As processed by the authors: The authors estimated nucleated cell counts from reference gene primer amplification. Data came from immunoSEQ multiplex PCR; TCRdb stores just in-frame clones and leaves some out. V and J calls and clone size are as listed in that table; D and trimming were resolved from the DNA. The table records around 400,000 clones, approximately 91% of them present only once. This clone has more than one count but fewer than ten. This TCR came from a woman aged 40 to 49 who had been exposed to COVID-19. Sample: PBMCs or T cells enriched from blood (not recorded which).

Here the CDR3 DNA reads TGTGCCTGGAGGGGGGGGAACACTGAAGCTTTCTTT. This sequence encodes CAWRGGNTEAFF. The chain uses TRBV30 and TRBJ1-1; D perhaps matches TRBD1 (5 bases). The V and J ends lost 3 bases and 1 base respectively, with 6 bases between them. Per germline, CDR1 GTSNPN and CDR2 SVGIG (reference sequence). The CDR3 runs to 12 residues. Full variable domain (rest looked up from reference TRBV30 and TRBJ1-1): SQTIHQWPATLVQPVGSPLSLECTVEGTSNPNLYWYRQAAGRGLQLLFYSVGIGQISSEVPQNLSASRPQDRQFILSSKKLLLSDSGFYLCAWRGGNTEAFFGQGTRLTVV.